One T cell receptor (beta chain) is described in this entry. TCRdb's table, derived via immunoSEQ multiplex PCR, lists solely in-frame clones and lacks some. The table includes tens of thousands of clones, 85% detected once. This sample is part of a study of glioma-infiltrating T cells after dendritic cell vaccination. Study as a whole: Glioblastoma patients came from Phase I and II dendritic cell vaccination trials. Between the early 2000s and the early 2010s, patients got autologous tumor lysate-pulsed dendritic cell vaccines.

The germline CDR1 and CDR2 sequences are SNHLY and FYNNEI. This CDR3 is 15 amino acids long. The V end lost 5 bases, the J end lost 2 bases, and 16 bases lay between the germline ends. Described time point: after dendritic cell vaccination, including at tumor progression/relapse. Fresh-frozen tumor tissue and more than two years of survival data were available for all. None of the glioblastoma patients had an isocitrate dehydrogenase mutation. The source material was blood, sampled after dendritic cell vaccination. The source is a human donor with glioblastoma. The chain couples TRBV2 to TRBJ2-7, with D possibly being TRBD1 (7 bases). CDR3 in amino acids: CASSSGGFRAYEQYF. DNA for the CDR3: TGTGCCAGCAGTTCAGGGGGGTTTAGGGCCTACGAGCAGTACTTC.